This is a list of T cell receptor beta chains from one sample in a study of blood T cell repertoires in COVID-19. Generated by immunoSEQ multiplex PCR, the TCRdb table keeps only in-frame clones and is missing some. The table has about 320,000 clones, more than 90% seen once. The specimen sequenced was PBMCs or T cells enriched from blood (not recorded which). Receptors originate from a man aged 55 to 69 who had recovered from COVID-19. CDR3s include the opening cysteine and the closing phenylalanine or tryptophan. The order of the fields is J gene, V gene, CDR3 protein.

>TRBJ1-3|TRBV2
CASSEGVSSGNTIYF
>TRBJ2-7|TRBV19
CASSAATFPYEQYF
>TRBJ2-5|TRBV7-9
CASSLSGITETQYF
>TRBJ1-6|TRBV27
CASKGWPGNSPLHF
>TRBJ1-5|TRBV20-1
CSASGFGQPQHF
>TRBJ1-2|TRBV15
CATSRDTTGGYTF
>TRBJ2-7|TRBV2
CASSGDSPYEQYF
>TRBJ2-1|TRBV7-9
CASSLAGQGVSDEQFF
>TRBJ2-1|TRBV29-1
CSVEVPLAGSYNEQFF
>TRBJ1-2|TRBV5-5
CASSWGGGGGYTF
>TRBJ1-2|TRBV6-5
CASSAAGGGYTF
>TRBJ2-7|TRBV14
CASSRFSGSYEQYF
>TRBJ2-1|TRBV12-5
CASGRLYGQGAYEQFF
>TRBJ2-2|TRBV2
CATTKDRVNTGELFF
>TRBJ2-5|TRBV7-6
CASSLGRSSKETQYF
>TRBJ2-3|TRBV3-1/TRBV3-2
CASSQMGGTSTDTQYF